The present entry profiles one T cell receptor beta chain with its context. This clone was seen more than once but under ten times. Its antigen is currently not known. No clone much larger than this one lies a single base away; base qualities are absent. The data originate from a study of cytomegalovirus exposure and HLA in healthy donors (dated by TCRdb to the late 2010s). General notes on the study: An earlier analysis of several hundred of the donors reported 276 Gb of sequence data and around 120 million unique TCR beta sequences obtained from about 179 million T cells. About 310 gigabases of sequencing data and approximately 85 million unique TCR sequences were included in an early release covering 550 to 650 HLA-typed donors. The genetic ancestry cluster associated with self-reported Caucasian donors included about four fifths of the 398 genotyped donors. The study aimed to test whether signatures of past pathogen exposure could be identified by cataloging public T cell receptors. Using immunosequencing, the study profiled T cell repertoires from 500 to 800 subjects and related those repertoires to cytomegalovirus serostatus. A separate validation cohort of roughly 130 different subjects was used in addition to the approximately 610-subject first cohort. High-throughput TCR immunosequencing, statistical association of individual TCRs with disease status, and machine learning were combined to predict cytomegalovirus infection status. A later analysis re-analyzed previously published TCR beta repertoires from 550 to 700 donors and added high-resolution HLA genotyping to study TCR occurrence patterns. In the later analysis, no new phenotypic data were used to find candidate immune exposures; instead, reliance was placed on TCR beta sequences and their occurrence across donors. To decide whether each TCR beta V gene segment behaved as functional or pseudogenic, an earlier analysis of fewer than 750 of the donors relied on high-throughput TCR beta sequencing. Donor age, sex, ethnicity and CMV serostatus were collected together with the repertoire data. A later genetic analysis used genome-wide SNP genotypes for about three fifths of the 666 donors, treating that subset as a discovery cohort. All discovery cohort repertoires had been generated using a single sequencing platform. HLA typing covered class I and class II loci at four-digit resolution. The number of typed donors differed by locus: about 629-630 for A, B, C, DRB1 and DQB1; some 500 for DQA1; some 610 for DPA1; and around 490 for DPB1. Roughly 5 DR-DQ haplotypes were handled as single units for association and clustering, since linkage in the cohort was strong. Among a few hundred genotyped donors of the cohort, an average of approximately 240,000 unique TCR beta nucleotide sequences were sequenced per donor, approximately 20% of them non-productive.

A distance of 7 bases separates the germline ends of V and J, which lose 0 bases and 4 bases respectively. The germline V gene yields SGHRS for CDR1 and YFSETQ for CDR2. Its CDR3 holds 13 amino acids, cysteine through phenylalanine. The sequence is cut down to CDR3 DNA, 39 bases in frame from base 1. The cohort was made up of 500 to 850 healthy bone marrow donors. All cohort members were sampled while nominally healthy, although unrecorded immune exposures were likely present. The donor was CMV seronegative and belonged to the group of approximately 320 seronegative cohort members. A peripheral blood sample was collected from each donor, and TCR beta sequencing was performed on peripheral blood mononuclear cells. The Qiagen DNeasy Blood Extraction Kit was used to extract genomic DNA from the blood cell samples. The receptor library was made with the immunoSEQ multiplex PCR assay. A mixture of 60 forward primers for TCR Vbeta segments and 13 reverse primers for TCR Jbeta segments was used in the multiplex PCR. The CDR3 region of rearranged TCR beta genes was amplified from genomic DNA with a multiplex PCR assay. Amplified TCR beta libraries were sequenced as 87-base-pair reads on the Illumina HiSeq System. The paper's data handling went like this. A later analysis counted about 80 million unique TCR beta chains across the 550 to 700 repertoires, and roughly 9.9 million of these chains were shared by at least two donors. Raw reads were error-corrected and collapsed into unique sequences with a nearest-neighbor algorithm that merged closely related sequences to remove PCR and sequencing errors. CDR3 sequences were aligned to IMGT reference sequences to assign V, D and J gene segments. For a sequence to be retained, at least a six-nucleotide match to both a V gene segment and a J gene segment was required. Rearrangements were called productive when the CDR3 lacked stop codons and stayed in frame with V and J; all others were non-productive. CDR3 was defined according to IMGT convention as the region running from the second conserved V-encoded cysteine to the conserved J-encoded phenylalanine. Sequences without an unambiguous match to a single V gene segment were excluded from the earlier analysis of 500 to 700 of the donors. In an earlier analysis of 500 to 750 of the donors, V segments were called functional above 56.7% productive rearrangements and were called segregating when the between-donor standard deviation exceeded 5%. A statistical classification framework was built for diagnosing cytomegalovirus status from the catalog of TCR beta chain sequences. In a later analysis, TCR nucleotide sequences were compared against IMGT/GENE-DB human TR gene sequences so that V and J genes could be assigned. In a later analysis, CDR3 sequences and most-parsimonious VDJ recombination scenarios were assigned using the TCRdist pipeline. In a later analysis, every TCR beta chain was defined by the combination of its CDR3 amino acid sequence and its V-gene family, and reads without a unique V-gene family were dropped. As a way to deal with suspected cross-contamination and a sequencing artifact, a later analysis dropped 450 to 600 nucleotide sequences that were highly shared and had low generation probability. In a later analysis, a clonal expansion index was calculated for each public chain from normalized within-repertoire ranks of inferred template counts. A later analysis computed generation probabilities with a VDJ recombination model fitted to out-of-frame rearrangements, and checked the results against IGoR. Hypergeometric tests were used in a later analysis to score TCR-TCR, TCR-HLA and TCR-CMV co-occurrence, with a repertoire-size bias correction applied to the TCR pairs. False discovery rates were estimated in a later analysis by permuting HLA or CMV assignments 20 times. In a later analysis, co-occurring TCRs were grouped with DBSCAN, and TCRdist sequence similarity was added when clustering was performed within HLA-allele-positive subsets. For co-occurrence clustering, repertoires with fewer than 30,000 or more than 120,000 public chains were excluded, along with a handful of repertoires with anomalous nucleotide sharing. TCRdb holds this immuneACCESS table with in-frame rearrangements only. Some clones are missing; in checked studies, unresolved V genes explain under half, and the rest has no known cause. D and trimming were read from the DNA, whereas the V and J calls and clone size are those reported in that table. The sample table shows under 200,000 clones, and 75% to 90% are seen once. Of the sample, around 0.3% is held by the ten largest clones.

The paper's findings and limits, for the study overall: The authors suggested that the approach could potentially be generalized to other disease states and immunological phenotypes. A later analysis found that HLA-associated TCR beta chains were more clonally expanded and had lower generation probabilities than equally common non-associated chains. Because the 87-base-pair reads could not distinguish some IMGT-functional V segments, including TRBV6-2 and TRBV6-3, those segments were excluded. In an earlier analysis of under 600 of the donors, most TCR beta V segments were observed in productive rearrangements about 90% or about 30% of the time, broadly matching IMGT annotations. Immune exposure information for the cohort was limited to CMV serostatus. Compared with the 666-donor mean, donors in an Asian-associated ancestry cluster had fewer N-insertions in productive TCRs, according to a later genetic analysis. Roughly uniform sequencing depth across donors was assumed in presence/absence analyses, although this assumption may not hold. In both the original and validation cohorts, the classifier was reported to diagnose cytomegalovirus status with high specificity and sensitivity. Seventeen rarely observed V segments, including chromosome 9 orphons, were excluded from the earlier analysis of approximately 500 of the donors because counts were too low. Because HLA typing was unavailable for some donors at each locus, only the typed subset was used in association tests. This cohort had only TCR beta chains sequenced, and the lack of alpha or paired-chain data limited which features could be detected. Linkage disequilibrium might explain the correlated functional status among segregating V segments, but an unknown experimental factor could not be excluded. According to a later analysis, parvovirus B19, influenza, CMV and Epstein-Barr virus appeared linked to several top co-occurrence clusters. While some public TCRs were present in many individuals, most TCR sequences turned up only very rarely across donors. A total of 150 or so TCR beta chains were listed by the study as associated with cytomegalovirus. A further reported finding was that TCR beta sequences accurately predicted the HLA-A and HLA-B alleles for most subjects in the first cohort. An association between a missense DCLRE1C variant and V-gene and J-gene trimming of TCR beta chains was found in a later genetic analysis and replicated in an independent cohort. A group of highly shared sequence variants was considered likely to be a technical artifact of the sequencing pipeline. A later analysis found that TCR association rates varied across HLA loci, with DRB1 alleles showing the most associated TCRs and HLA-C alleles the fewest. Specific HLA alleles were associated with 16,951 TCR beta sequences at a false discovery rate of 0.05 in a later analysis. In vitro tests confirmed that a few of the cytomegalovirus-associated TCR beta chains recognize cytomegalovirus antigens. According to a later analysis, most CMV-associated TCR beta chains appeared to be HLA-restricted, and the HLA associations seemed to be driven largely by CMV exposure. When HLA alleles, especially DR and DQ, strongly co-occurred, attributing TCR associations to individual alleles was difficult.

Sequencing was carried out using PBMCs. This TCR was sampled from a young woman in good health and CMV-seronegative. The chain uses TRBV5-1 and TRBJ2-5; no D segment can be confidently identified. The CDR3 is CASSLAVLETQYF. Here is the DNA: TGCGCCAGCAGCTTGGCTGTTCTAGAGACCCAGTACTTC.